The source of this T cell receptor beta chain is a study of T cells after yellow fever vaccination. The study's findings and limits: Abundant bulk-derived clonotypes could contaminate FACS-sorted repertoires.

TCRdb analysed the 5' RACE reads with MiXCR anew, one entry per CDR3 protein. Here the sample spans roughly 340,000 distinct CDR3 sequences, around 3.9% being singletons. V dropped 2 bases and J dropped 8; count of bases not matched to a gene: 7. The CDR3 sequence is 14 residues long. CDR1 SQVTM and CDR2 ANQGSEA come from the germline V gene. Points on this clonotype: Its antigen remains unknown.

The chain uses TRBV29-1 and TRBJ2-1; 9 positions agree with TRBD2. This clonotype was obtained from a man aged 18 to 29 who received the YFV17D yellow fever vaccine. This material consisted of PBMCs, taken 5 days after the yellow fever booster vaccination. The CDR3 nucleotides read TGCAGCGTTGAACCGCGCGGGGGGGCCTATGAGCAGTTCTTC. This gives the protein CSVEPRGGAYEQFF.